This T cell receptor beta chain is drawn from a study of cytomegalovirus exposure and HLA in healthy donors. General study findings and limits: CMV serostatus was the only recorded immune exposure for donors. Clonal expansion, a later analysis showed, was greater in HLA-associated TCR beta chains than in equally common others.

The ends were cut back, 6 bases at V and 2 bases at J, with 10 bases in the middle. The CDR3 runs to 13 residues. The germline V gene has CDR1 SNHLY and CDR2 FYNNEI. PCR involved 60 Vbeta and 13 Jbeta primers. Clones were sequenced by immunoSEQ multiplex PCR, and TCRdb holds only the in-frame ones, with some missing. The sample totals roughly 100,000 clones. As to this clone: Its specificity is not known.

The chain has TRBV2 and TRBJ1-1; no clear D gene. The sequence was collected from a man in his forties in good health and CMV-seronegative. The sample was PBMCs. CDR3 nucleotides: TGTGCCAGCAGACCCAGATTTAACACTGAAGCTTTCTTT. It specifies CASRPRFNTEAFF.